Detailed here is one T cell receptor beta chain. Antigen specificity is unknown. V dropped 4 bases and J dropped 2; count of bases not matched to a gene: 6. The CDR3 extends over 14 amino acids. CDR1 is SGHRS and CDR2 is YFSETQ in the germline V gene. The sample comes from a study of T cell responses to AZD1222 COVID-19 vaccine. About the research overall: Timing groups of about 4 and about 12 weeks for second doses were pooled.

The study's findings and limits: An increase in Spike-specific TCR breadth and depth was observed after two AZD1222 doses. Among those given AZD1222, only six were seropositive at baseline. Females outnumbered males among donors, who were mostly white British; clonal diversity was possibly underestimated.

The repertoire was sequenced with immunoSEQ multiplex PCR; TCRdb's copy has only in-frame clones and lacks some. The profile shows fewer than 200,000 clones, approximately 92% of them singletons. The chain employs TRBV5-1 and TRBJ2-7, with 7 bases lining up with TRBD1. The sequence was obtained from an adult in good health. The material was peripheral blood, obtained on day 0 of AZD1222 vaccination. CDR3 protein: CASSVDRTPYEQYF. The CDR3 DNA reads as TGCGCCAGCAGCGTGGACAGGACCCCCTACGAGCAGTACTTC.